These 16 T cell receptor beta chains originate from one sample sequenced in a study of blood T cell repertoires in COVID-19. Assay used: immunoSEQ multiplex PCR; TCRdb lists only in-frame clones, some missing. The table has more than 200,000 clones, around nine tenths seen once; the top ten hold roughly 1.4%. Sample: peripheral blood. The receptors come from an elderly man with acute or convalescent COVID-19.

The rearrangement uses TRBV6-2 or TRBV6-3 and TRBJ2-2; D possibly corresponds to TRBD2 (5 bases). Between the trimmed V and J ends, which lost 5 bases and 5 bases, there was a span of 18 bases. The CDR3 loop spans 16 amino acids. CDR1 and CDR2 from the germline V gene are MNHEY and SVGEGT. The CDR3 protein is CASSRLDGVRTGELFF. Here the CDR3 DNA reads TGTGCCAGCAGTCGCCTCGACGGGGTTCGGACCGGGGAGCTGTTTTTT.

The gene calls are TRBV7-6 and TRBJ2-3; TRBD2 might be the D (6 bases). The CDR3 runs 16 residues. Germline CDR1 is SGHVS and CDR2 is FNYEAQ. Trimming stripped 5 bases from V and 2 bases from J, with 17 bases between. CDR3 region: CASSPRTPRDTDTQYF. Written as DNA, the CDR3 is TGTGCCAGCAGCCCACGGACCCCGCGGGACACAGATACGCAGTATTTT.

This clone came up a few times. CDR3 residues: CASSLSAGVSGTGGYEQYF. The CDR3 coding sequence is TGTGCCAGCAGTTTATCGGCCGGGGTCTCCGGGACAGGGGGTTACGAGCAGTACTTC. J is TRBJ2-7 and V is TRBV28; 11 bases fit TRBD1. After removal of 1 base from V and 4 bases from J, the junction contained 15 bases not matched to a gene. The CDR3 extends over 19 amino acids. Germline loops: CDR1 MDHEN, CDR2 SYDVKM.

The gene calls are TRBV7-9 and TRBJ2-7; 7 positions match TRBD1. The CDR3 loop spans 13 amino acids. The V gene end was trimmed by 6 bases and the J gene end by 6 bases; junction bases not matched to a gene: 8. Germline V lookup: CDR1 SEHNR, CDR2 FQNEAQ (reference sequence). This chain's CDR3 is CASRDTGEFEQYF. CDR3 nucleotides: TGTGCCAGCAGGGACACAGGGGAATTCGAGCAGTACTTC.

The genes are TRBV5-1 and TRBJ2-7, with 9 positions matching TRBD1. The CDR3 has 14 amino acids. CDR1 SGHRS and CDR2 YFSETQ come from the germline V gene. Trimming took 4 bases from V and 6 from J; bases not matched to a gene: 8. This chain's CDR3 is CASSPGTGPAEQYF. For the CDR3, the DNA is TGCGCCAGCAGCCCCGGGACAGGGCCTGCCGAGCAGTACTTC.

The chain employs TRBV7-2 and TRBJ1-6; D is undetermined. With 0 bases removed from V and 10 bases from J, the gap between germline ends came to 10 bases. Germline values: CDR1 SGHTA, CDR2 FQGNSA. The CDR3 is 14 amino acids. The CDR3 DNA sequence: TGTGCCAGCAGCTTAGCTGCGTCTAACTCACCCCTCCACTTT. It specifies CASSLAASNSPLHF. Together with reference TRBV7-2 and TRBJ1-6, the CDR3 gives the full variable domain: GAGVSQSPSNKVTEKGKDVELRCDPISGHTALYWYRQSLGQGLEFLIYFQGNSAPDKSGLPSDRFSAERTGGSVSTLTIQRTQQEDSAVYLCASSLAASNSPLHFGNGTRLTVT.

The chain employs TRBV11-2 and TRBJ2-7, with 7 bases matching TRBD1. The CDR3 has 16 residues. Germline V gene lookup returns CDR1 SGHAT and CDR2 FQNNGV. V gave up 4 bases and J gave up 3 bases; unmatched junction bases: 12. CDR3 amino acids: CASSSLLRSGGYEQYF. For the CDR3, the DNA is TGTGCCAGCAGCTCCCTCCTACGGTCAGGGGGCTACGAGCAGTACTTC.

J is TRBJ1-2 and V is TRBV25-1; D gene unclear. Germline CDR1 and CDR2: MGHDK and SYGVNS. The CDR3 covers 13 residues. V shed 5 bases and J shed 1 base, with 8 bases lying between them. CDR3 residues: CASSSGNNYGYTF. The CDR3 DNA reads as TGTGCCAGCAGTTCCGGGAATAACTATGGCTACACCTTC.

This rearrangement joins TRBV5-4 to TRBJ1-1; the D is unclear. Trimming removed 2 bases from V and 0 bases from J, with 5 bases in between. The CDR3 covers 13 residues. Germline CDR1 reads SGHNT; CDR2 reads YYREEE (reference sequence). CDR3 bases: TGTGCCAGCAGCTTTACAATGAACACTGAAGCTTTCTTT. Translating it yields CASSFTMNTEAFF.

This clone was found once. The rearrangement uses TRBV5-1 and TRBJ2-5, with 15 bases matching TRBD2. Germline-derived CDR1 and CDR2 are SGHRS and YFSETQ. The CDR3 is 16 residues long. V shed 2 bases and J 2 bases; nucleotides not matched to a gene: 1. The CDR3 spells CASSFGTSGGQETQYF. The CDR3 nucleotides read TGCGCCAGCAGCTTCGGGACTAGCGGGGGGCAAGAGACCCAGTACTTC. Combining the CDR3 with reference TRBV5-1 and TRBJ2-5 gives the whole variable domain KAGVTQTPRYLIKTRGQQVTLSCSPISGHRSVSWYQQTPGQGLQFLFEYFSETQRNKGNFPGRFSGRQFSNSRSEMNVSTLELGDSALYLCASSFGTSGGQETQYFGPGTRLLVL.

The CDR3 spells CATTQGRVNTEAFF. In DNA, the CDR3 is TGTGCCACCACCCAGGGGAGGGTGAACACTGAAGCTTTCTTT. The V gene is TRBV19, the J gene TRBJ1-1; a weak D match, TRBD1 (6 bases). Deletions cut 10 bases from V and 0 bases from J, with 15 bases between. This CDR3 region has 14 residues. Germline CDR1 reads LNHDA; CDR2 reads SQIVND (reference sequence).

The chain uses TRBV23-1 and TRBJ2-7, with D possibly TRBD1 on 6 matching bases. TRBV23-1 is an open reading frame, and its role is uncertain. The CDR3 is made up of 15 amino acids. Between the trimmed V and J ends, which lost 8 bases and 1 base, there was a span of 18 bases. CDR3 residues: CASLNRDTRSYEQYF. The CDR3 region has the DNA TGCGCCAGCCTGAACCGGGACACCCGATCCTACGAGCAGTACTTC.

The chain is built from TRBV29-1 and TRBJ1-1; the D gene is possibly TRBD1 (5 bases). Germline V gives CDR1 SQVTM, CDR2 ANQGSEA. V shed 6 bases and J shed 1 base, with 12 bases lying between them. This CDR3 region has 13 residues. The CDR3 loop is CSVSREPNTEAFF. The CDR3 DNA reads TGCAGCGTGAGCAGGGAACCGAACACTGAAGCTTTCTTT.

This sequence joins TRBV7-2 and TRBJ1-2; TRBD1 agrees at 11 bases. The V gene end was trimmed by 1 base and the J gene end by 7 bases; junction bases not matched to a gene: 8. Germline V lookup: CDR1 SGHTA, CDR2 FQGNSA. The CDR3 has 16 residues. The DNA of the CDR3 is TGTGCCAGCAGCTTAGTAGGAGGACAGGGGGCTTTTGGCTACACCTTC. Translation: CASSLVGGQGAFGYTF.

This CDR3 is CASSVGGANVLTF. CDR3 bases: TGTGCCAGCAGCGTTGGCGGGGCCAACGTCCTGACTTTC. V usage is TRBV9 and J usage is TRBJ2-6; no reliable D call. Germline V gene data show CDR1 as SGDLS and CDR2 as YYNGEE. This CDR3 has 13 amino acids. The V end lost 2 bases, the J end lost 4 bases, and 4 bases lay between the germline ends.

This chain uses TRBV9 with TRBJ2-7; no clear D gene. Germline CDR1 is SGDLS and CDR2 is YYNGEE. Trimming removed 4 bases from V and 0 bases from J, with 11 bases in between. The CDR3 has 14 residues. Written as DNA, the CDR3 is TGTGCCAGCAGCCCCGGCAGGTCCTCCTACGAGCAGTACTTC. Translated, it gives CASSPGRSSYEQYF.